Shown below are 25 T cell receptor beta chains from a single sample sequenced in a study of CD8+ T cells in alopecia areata. Extraction and reverse transcription of RNA yielded cDNA as the sequencing template. The table came from immunoSEQ multiplex PCR; TCRdb's copy has only in-frame clones and leaves some out. The table records about 10,000 clones, approximately 58% of them present only once. Peripheral blood, together with lesional scalp punch biopsies, was collected from alopecia areata patients. The sample consisted of skin, taken at week 0. These receptors came from a human donor with alopecia areata.

The chain couples TRBV18 to TRBJ1-1; D gene uncertain. From germline, CDR1 is KGHSH and CDR2 LQKENI. Trimming took 2 bases from V and 0 from J, leaving 7 bases between them. This CDR3 contains 14 residues. This chain's CDR3 is CASSPTAMNTEAFF. The DNA for the CDR3 is TGTGCCAGCTCACCAACAGCCATGAACACTGAAGCTTTCTTT. The full variable domain, with the rest looked up from reference TRBV18 and TRBJ1-1, is NAGVMQNPRHLVRRRGQEARLRCSPMKGHSHVYWYRQLPEEGLKFMVYLQKENIIDESGMPKERFSAEFPKEGPSILRIQQVVRGDSAAYFCASSPTAMNTEAFFGQGTRLTVV.

The J gene is TRBJ2-7, the V gene TRBV7-2, with a tentative D call TRBD1 (6 bases). The CDR3 runs 14 residues. Trimming cost V 3 bases and J 2 bases, with 11 bases left between them. Germline assignment: CDR1 SGHTA and CDR2 FQGNSA. CDR3 amino acids: CASSFRDIPYEQYF. CDR3 nucleotide sequence: TGTGCCAGCAGCTTTCGGGACATTCCCTACGAGCAGTACTTC.

The genes are TRBV6-5 and TRBJ1-1, with TRBD1 as a possible D gene (6 bases). V shed 4 bases and J shed 7 bases, with 16 bases lying between them. The germline V gene has CDR1 MNHEY and CDR2 SVGAGI. The CDR3 sequence is 14 residues long. CDR3 sequence (DNA): TGTGCCAGCAGTTCTGGGCAGGGGAGGGATGAAGCTTTCTTT. It codes for CASSSGQGRDEAFF.

The rearrangement uses TRBV11-2 and TRBJ2-5; D gene unclear. The CDR3 contains 14 residues. The V gene lost 2 bases and the J gene lost 5 bases, with 12 bases spanning the gap. Germline V lookup: CDR1 SGHAT, CDR2 FQNNGV. CDR3 bases: TGTGCCAGCAGCTTAAGTTACCGCTTGGAGACCCAGTACTTC. It translates to CASSLSYRLETQYF.

This clone has only a few counts. The chain links TRBV7-2 to TRBJ2-1; D unclear. CDR1 is SGHTA, CDR2 FQGNSA, per germline. V was clipped by 4 bases and J by 6 bases, with 4 bases between them. This CDR3 spans 11 amino acids. CDR3 residues: CASSSRNEQFF. The CDR3 coding sequence is TGTGCCAGCAGCTCCCGCAATGAGCAGTTCTTC.

This clone came up a few times. The CDR3 coding sequence is TGCGCCAGCAGCCAAGCGGTCCTCCGTCAAAGGGTAATGGATCGCCCCCAGCATTTT. Protein sequence: CASSQAVLRQRVMDRPQHF. V usage is TRBV4-1 and J usage is TRBJ1-5; no definite D call. CDR1 is MGHRA, CDR2 YSYEKL, per germline. V lost 1 base and J lost 10, with 29 bases in between. This CDR3 region has 19 residues.

The chain links TRBV7-3 to TRBJ2-5; 10 nucleotides align to TRBD2. With the DNA end fitting TRBJ2-7 better, the J assignment may be wrong. Germline-derived CDR1 and CDR2 are SGHTA and FQGTGA. CDR3 size: 16 residues. CDR3 region: CASSLIGTSDTYEQYF. In DNA, the CDR3 is TGTGCCAGCAGCTTAATAGGGACTAGCGATACCTACGAGCAGTACTTC.

J is TRBJ2-3 and V is TRBV19, with a possible D match to TRBD2 (5 bases). Trimming took off 7 bases at V and 0 bases at J, with 17 bases between the two ends. The V gene's germline CDR1 is LNHDA and CDR2 SQIVND (reference sequence). CDR3 length equals 16 residues. In DNA form, the CDR3 reads TGTGCCAGTAATGATGGACTGCAGTTTAGCACAGATACGCAGTATTTT. Translated: CASNDGLQFSTDTQYF.

The chain uses TRBV18 and TRBJ2-7; perhaps TRBD2 as D (5 bases). CDR3 size: 12 residues. With 4 bases removed from V and 9 bases from J, the gap between germline ends came to 13 bases. The germline CDR1 and CDR2 sequences are KGHSH and LQKENI. CDR3 bases: TGTGCCAGCTCACTCGGGGAGCTGACGCAGTACTTC. Translating it yields CASSLGELTQYF.

This chain uses TRBV14 with TRBJ2-5; weak D call: TRBD1 (6 bases). Germline assignment: CDR1 SGHDN and CDR2 FVKESK. The CDR3 length is 15 residues. V was shortened by 8 bases and J by 0 bases, with 16 bases between the two germline ends. CDR3 sequence reads: CASSLNRGYQETQYF. The CDR3 nucleotides are TGTGCCAGCTCTCTTAATAGGGGGTACCAAGAGACCCAGTACTTC.

The V call is TRBV6-5, the J call TRBJ2-1, with TRBD2 matching 10 bases. CDR3 size: 15 residues. Losses at the gene ends were 3 bases for V and 6 bases for J; bases not matched to a gene: 5. Germline V gene sequence: CDR1 MNHEY, CDR2 SVGAGI. The CDR3 here is CASSYLAGVGNEQFF. The CDR3 region has the DNA TGTGCCAGCAGTTATCTAGCGGGAGTAGGCAATGAGCAGTTCTTC.

V and J are TRBV2 and TRBJ2-7; D is ambiguous. Per the germline V gene, CDR1 is SNHLY and CDR2 is FYNNEI. CDR3 length equals 15 residues. V was clipped by 7 bases and J by 0 bases, with 16 bases between them. The CDR3 bases are TGTGCCAGCACCCGCCCAGACCTGAGCTCCTACGAGCAGTACTTC. Protein sequence: CASTRPDLSSYEQYF. Full variable domain (missing parts from reference TRBV2 and TRBJ2-7): EPEVTQTPSHQVTQMGQEVILRCVPISNHLYFYWYRQILGQKVEFLVSFYNNEISEKSEIFDDQFSVERPDGSNFTLKIRSTKLEDSAMYFCASTRPDLSSYEQYFGPGTRLTVT.

This chain joins TRBV7-9 and TRBJ1-6; 7 nucleotides line up with TRBD1. Unmatched junction bases numbered 2, after V lost 3 bases and J lost 9 bases. From germline, CDR1 is SEHNR and CDR2 FQNEAQ (reference sequence). The CDR3 has 13 amino acids. The CDR3 sequence: CASSFGTASPLHF. DNA of the CDR3: TGTGCCAGCAGCTTCGGGACAGCTTCACCCCTCCACTTT.

Only one count was recorded for this clone. The V call is TRBV5-4, the J call TRBJ2-2; 10 bases are shared with TRBD2. The CDR3 spans 15 residues. Germline values: CDR1 SGHNT, CDR2 YYREEE (reference sequence). V gave up 4 bases and J gave up 7 bases; unmatched junction bases: 7. Here the CDR3 reads CASSGVAGGIGELFF. The CDR3 coding sequence is TGTGCCAGCAGCGGAGTAGCGGGAGGTATCGGGGAGCTGTTTTTT.

The chain carries TRBV29-1 and TRBJ2-7; D not resolved. Germline assignment: CDR1 SQVTM and CDR2 ANQGSEA. Trimming took off 2 bases at V and 1 base at J, with 3 bases between the two ends. The CDR3 has 11 amino acids. CDR3 nucleotides: TGCAGCGTTGAAATGTCCTACGAGCAGTACTTC. Residues: CSVEMSYEQYF.

The chain links TRBV11-3 to TRBJ2-1, with 7 nucleotides matching TRBD1. This CDR3 comprises 15 residues. CDR1 is SGHNT, CDR2 YENEEA, per germline. Unmatched junction bases numbered 8, after V lost 5 bases and J lost 4 bases. The DNA of the CDR3 is TGTGCCAGCAGCCCCGGGACAGTACTTTACAATGAGCAGTTCTTC. Its protein is CASSPGTVLYNEQFF. Variable domain in full (rest from reference TRBV11-3 and TRBJ2-1): EAGVVQSPRYKIIEKKQPVAFWCNPISGHNTLYWYLQNLGQGPELLIRYENEEAVDDSQLPKDRFSAERLKGVDSTLKIQPAELGDSAVYLCASSPGTVLYNEQFFGPGTRLTVL.

The genes are TRBV27 and TRBJ2-5; tentative D call: TRBD1 (6 bases). Germline lookup yields CDR1 MNHEY and CDR2 SMNVEV (reference sequence). The CDR3 loop spans 15 amino acids. The V end lost 5 bases, the J end lost 5 bases, and 18 bases lay between the germline ends. CDR3 region: CASSQIRQGYETQYF. As DNA, the CDR3 is TGTGCCAGCAGTCAGATTCGTCAGGGGTATGAGACCCAGTACTTC.

A few counts support this clone. The CDR3 spells CASSNSGEVKQYF. The CDR3 DNA follows: TGTGCCAGCAGTAACTCTGGCGAAGTGAAGCAGTACTTC. V is TRBV2 and J is TRBJ2-7; D gene uncertain. V was cut by 5 bases and J by 8 bases, with 16 bases left in between. The CDR3 consists of 13 residues. Looked up from germline, CDR1 is SNHLY and CDR2 is FYNNEI.

This clone is judged medium-sized (0.01 to 0.1%). The chain is built from TRBV4-1 and TRBJ2-3, with 9 positions matching TRBD2. V gave up 1 base and J gave up 4 bases; unmatched junction bases: 9. Germline V lookup: CDR1 MGHRA, CDR2 YSYEKL. This CDR3 region has 17 residues. CDR3 sequence: CASSQGGLAGRPDTQYF. CDR3 coding DNA: TGCGCCAGCAGCCAAGGGGGGCTAGCGGGGCGCCCAGATACGCAGTATTTT.

This sequence joins TRBV2 and TRBJ2-1, with D possibly TRBD2 on 5 matching bases. CDR3 length: 12 amino acids. Trimming cost V 4 bases and J 10 bases, with 11 bases left between them. Germline lookup yields CDR1 SNHLY and CDR2 FYNNEI. CDR3 coding DNA: TGTGCCAGCAGTGGGCTAGAGGGCGAGCAGTTCTTC. Translated, it gives CASSGLEGEQFF.

This clone was detected only once. The chain carries TRBV11-2 and TRBJ2-2; D may be TRBD1 (5 bases). The CDR3 extends over 19 amino acids. With 4 bases removed from V and 1 base from J, the gap between germline ends came to 22 bases. Germline CDR1 SGHAT, CDR2 FQNNGV. The CDR3 protein is CASSYRQGTRYKNTGELFF. CDR3 sequence (DNA): TGTGCCAGCAGCTACAGGCAGGGAACCCGCTACAAGAACACCGGGGAGCTGTTTTTT. Variable domain in full (rest from reference TRBV11-2 and TRBJ2-2): EAGVAQSPRYKIIEKRQSVAFWCNPISGHATLYWYQQILGQGPKLLIQFQNNGVVDDSQLPKDRFSAERLKGVDSTLKIQPAKLEDSAVYLCASSYRQGTRYKNTGELFFGEGSRLTVL.

The chain carries TRBV29-1 and TRBJ1-2; a possible D gene is TRBD1 (6 bases). The CDR3 has 11 amino acids. CDR1 is SQVTM, CDR2 ANQGSEA, per germline. Deletions cut 7 bases from V and 4 bases from J, with 10 bases between. The CDR3 DNA sequence: TGCAGCGACAGGGCTCCCTATGGCTACACCTTC. Protein: CSDRAPYGYTF. The complete variable domain, with remaining parts taken from reference TRBV29-1 and TRBJ1-2, reads SAVISQKPSRDICQRGTSLTIQCQVDSQVTMMFWYRQQPGQSLTLIATANQGSEATYESGFVIDKFPISRPNLTFSTLTVSNMSPEDSSIYLCSDRAPYGYTFGSGTRLTVV.

The chain combines TRBV5-1 with TRBJ2-5; no clear D. The last part of the DNA fits TRBJ2-7 better; the J call may be wrong. The CDR3 spans 14 residues. CDR1 is SGHRS, CDR2 YFSETQ, per germline. CDR3 protein: CASSGRKGIYEQYF. DNA of the CDR3: TGCGCCAGCAGCGGAAGGAAAGGGATCTACGAGCAGTACTTC.

This clone is a singleton in its sample. This sequence joins TRBV13 and TRBJ2-1; 11 bases are shared with TRBD2. The CDR3 totals 19 residues. The germline CDR1 and CDR2 sequences are PRHDT and FYEKMQ (reference sequence). The ends lost 10 bases at V and 0 bases at J; junction bases unmatched: 17. CDR3 nucleotide sequence: TGTGCCATCCCTCCCCAACTAGCGGGGGTAAAAACCTCCTACAATGAGCAGTTCTTC. Its translation is CAIPPQLAGVKTSYNEQFF.

The J gene is TRBJ2-5, the V gene TRBV5-1; 7 bases fit TRBD1. Germline CDR1 and CDR2: SGHRS and YFSETQ. Trimming at V came to 0 bases and at J to 1 base, leaving 9 bases not matched to a gene. The CDR3 has 17 residues. The CDR3 is CASSLGQGQPFQETQYF. For the CDR3, the DNA is TGCGCCAGCAGCTTGGGTCAGGGACAGCCGTTCCAAGAGACCCAGTACTTC.